This entry is about one TCR beta chain. Its antigen is still unknown. The germline gives CDR1 DFQATT, CDR2 SNEGSKA (reference sequence). The length of the CDR3 is 14 residues. V was trimmed by 4 bases and J by 2 bases, leaving 15 bases between them. This specimen belongs to a study of CD8 T cells in Susac syndrome. Points from the study as a whole: The study conceded that relatively few individuals underwent its TCR sequencing and HLA analysis.

When the RNA was reverse transcribed, random hexamers were used with an input of roughly 0.45 to 1 ug. An immunoSEQ multiplex PCR generated amplified TCR beta CDR3 products spanning 54 Vbeta and 13 Jbeta. Each CDR3 protein is one row after TCRdb ran MiXCR on the immunoSEQ multiplex PCR reads. This table holds roughly 130,000 distinct CDR3 sequences, less than 95% found once. The chain recombines TRBV20-1 with TRBJ2-7; TRBD1 might be the D (5 bases). This receptor was obtained from a human donor with multiple sclerosis. Sequencing was done on a sample of CD4+ T cells from PBMCs. CDR3 amino acids: CSANTNRPTYEQYF. The CDR3 DNA reads TGCAGTGCTAATACGAACAGGCCTACCTACGAGCAGTACTTC.